The clone carrying this T cell receptor beta chain has just one count. As yet, its antigen is unknown. The data belong to a study of cytomegalovirus exposure and HLA in healthy donors. It was with 60 Vbeta and 13 Jbeta primers that the PCR ran. The repertoire was sequenced with immunoSEQ multiplex PCR; TCRdb's copy has only in-frame clones and lacks some. Among 100,000 or so clones, 74% were seen once, and the ten largest hold just over 2%. The CDR3 covers 14 residues. Study-level results: Presence/absence analyses supposed approximately even sequencing depth among donors.

The genes are TRBV21-1 and TRBJ1-1. TRBV21-1 has pseudogene status. Material: PBMCs. The source is a human donor in good health. The CDR3 protein is CASSKGGGDTEAFF. The DNA of the CDR3 is TGTGCCAGCAGCAAAGGGGGAGGGGACACTGAAGCTTTCTTT.